The clone carrying this T cell receptor beta chain was seen many times. Its antigen remains unknown. This sample is part of a study of CD8 T cells in ankylosing spondylitis. Overall study results and limits: Ankylosing spondylitis blood appeared to be characterized by a TCR beta motif of several highly homologous variants.

The CDR3 contains 15 residues. V trimming: 7 bases; J trimming: 2 bases; junction bases outside the gene matches: 4. Germline values: CDR1 MNHNS, CDR2 SASEGT. One entry per CDR3 protein results from TCRdb running MiXCR on the 5' RACE reads. The table shows 150,000 to 200,000 distinct CDR3 sequences, with over 15% occurring only once. V is TRBV6-1 and J is TRBJ2-2; TRBD2 aligns across 10 bases. This TCR derives from a male donor between 10 and 30 years old with ankylosing spondylitis or in good health (not recorded which). Sequenced: blood, either unsorted or a sorted T cell fraction (not recorded which). The CDR3 region is CASKTSGSNTGELFF. The CDR3 DNA sequence: TGTGCCAGCAAGACTAGCGGGTCTAACACCGGGGAGCTGTTTTTT.